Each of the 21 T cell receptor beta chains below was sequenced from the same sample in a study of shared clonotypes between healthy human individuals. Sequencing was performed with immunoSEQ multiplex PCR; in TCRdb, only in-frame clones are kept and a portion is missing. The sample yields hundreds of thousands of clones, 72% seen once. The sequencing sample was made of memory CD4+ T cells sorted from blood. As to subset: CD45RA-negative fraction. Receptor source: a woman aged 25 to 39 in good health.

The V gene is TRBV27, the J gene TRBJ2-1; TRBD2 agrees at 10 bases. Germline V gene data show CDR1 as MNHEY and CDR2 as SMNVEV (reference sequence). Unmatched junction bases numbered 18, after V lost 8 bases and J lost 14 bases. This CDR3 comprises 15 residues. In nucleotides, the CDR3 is TGTGCCAGCGCGAGGGCTAGCGGGAGCTTTGCGGCGGAGTTCTTC. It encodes CASARASGSFAAEFF.

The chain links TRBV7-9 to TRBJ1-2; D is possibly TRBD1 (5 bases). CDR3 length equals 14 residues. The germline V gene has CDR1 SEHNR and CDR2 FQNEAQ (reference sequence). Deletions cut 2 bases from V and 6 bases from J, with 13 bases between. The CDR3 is CASSLWGDDHGYTF. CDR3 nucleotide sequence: TGTGCCAGCAGCTTATGGGGGGATGACCATGGCTACACCTTC.

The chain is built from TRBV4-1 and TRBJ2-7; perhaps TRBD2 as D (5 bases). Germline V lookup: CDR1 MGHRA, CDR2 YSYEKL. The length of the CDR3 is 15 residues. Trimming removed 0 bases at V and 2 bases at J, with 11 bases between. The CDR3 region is CASSQEEDGPYEQYF. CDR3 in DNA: TGCGCCAGCAGCCAAGAGGAGGACGGCCCCTACGAGCAGTACTTC.

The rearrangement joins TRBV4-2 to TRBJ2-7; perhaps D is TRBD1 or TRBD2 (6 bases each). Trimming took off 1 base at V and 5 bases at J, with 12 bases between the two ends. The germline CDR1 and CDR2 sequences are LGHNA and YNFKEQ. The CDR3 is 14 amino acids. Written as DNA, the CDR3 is TGTGCCAGCAGCCAAGCGGGGGCAGAGGACGAGCAGTACTTC. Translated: CASSQAGAEDEQYF.

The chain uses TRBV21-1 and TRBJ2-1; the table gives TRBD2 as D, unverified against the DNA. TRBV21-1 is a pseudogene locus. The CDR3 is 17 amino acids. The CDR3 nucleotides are TGTGCCAGCAGCAAAGAGGCTCCGGGACTAGTGAACAATGAGCAGTTCTTC. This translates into CASSKEAPGLVNNEQFF.

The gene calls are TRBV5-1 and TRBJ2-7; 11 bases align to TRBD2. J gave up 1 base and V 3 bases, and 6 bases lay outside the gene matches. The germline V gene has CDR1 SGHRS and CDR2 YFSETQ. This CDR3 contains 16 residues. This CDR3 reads CASSSALAGESYEQYF. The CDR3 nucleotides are TGCGCCAGCAGCTCCGCACTAGCGGGAGAGTCCTACGAGCAGTACTTC.

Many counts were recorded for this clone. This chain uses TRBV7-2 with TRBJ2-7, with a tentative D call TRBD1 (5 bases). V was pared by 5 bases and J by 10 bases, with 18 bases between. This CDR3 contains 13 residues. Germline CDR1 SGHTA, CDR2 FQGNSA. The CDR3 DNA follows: TGTGCCAGCAGCACCGGAAAGGACACACCCCAGTACTTC. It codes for CASSTGKDTPQYF.

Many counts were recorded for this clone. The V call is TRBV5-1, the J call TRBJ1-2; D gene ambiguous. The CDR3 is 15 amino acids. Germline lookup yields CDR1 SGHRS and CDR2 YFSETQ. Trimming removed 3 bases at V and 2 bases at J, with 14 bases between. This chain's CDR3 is CASSSGLGINYGYTF. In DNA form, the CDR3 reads TGCGCCAGCAGCTCTGGTCTAGGGATAAACTATGGCTACACCTTC.

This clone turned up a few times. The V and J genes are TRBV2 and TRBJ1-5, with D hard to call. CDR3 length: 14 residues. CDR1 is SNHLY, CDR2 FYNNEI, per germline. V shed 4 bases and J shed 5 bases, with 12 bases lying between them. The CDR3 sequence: CASSGITRDQPQHF. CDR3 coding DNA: TGTGCCAGCAGTGGGATTACACGGGATCAGCCCCAGCATTTT.

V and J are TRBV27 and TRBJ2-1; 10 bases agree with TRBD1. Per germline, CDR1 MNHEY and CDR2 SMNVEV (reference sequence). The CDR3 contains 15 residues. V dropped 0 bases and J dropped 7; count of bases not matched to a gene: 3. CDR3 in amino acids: CASSLSRTGGNEQFF. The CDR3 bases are TGTGCCAGCAGTTTATCCAGGACAGGGGGAAATGAGCAGTTCTTC.

The CDR3: CASSIIFQGSHQPQHF. CDR3 nucleotide sequence: TGTGCCAGTAGTATAATATTTCAGGGATCCCATCAGCCCCAGCATTTT. This chain uses TRBV19 with TRBJ1-5, with a possible D match to TRBD1 (5 bases). CDR1 LNHDA and CDR2 SQIVND come from the germline V gene (reference sequence). V dropped 2 bases and J dropped 5 bases, with 16 bases sitting between them. The CDR3 covers 16 residues.

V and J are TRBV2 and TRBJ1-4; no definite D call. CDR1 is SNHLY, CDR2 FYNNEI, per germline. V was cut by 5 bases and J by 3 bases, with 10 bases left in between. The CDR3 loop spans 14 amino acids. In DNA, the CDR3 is TGTGCCAGCAGTCGGGCAGTTGCTAATGAAAAACTGTTTTTT. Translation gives CASSRAVANEKLFF.

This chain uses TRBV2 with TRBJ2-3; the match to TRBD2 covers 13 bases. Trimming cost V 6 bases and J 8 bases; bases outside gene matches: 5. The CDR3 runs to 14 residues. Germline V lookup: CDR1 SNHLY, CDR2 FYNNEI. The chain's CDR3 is CASRPGLAGFTQYF. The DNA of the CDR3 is TGTGCCAGCAGACCGGGACTAGCGGGATTTACGCAGTATTTT.

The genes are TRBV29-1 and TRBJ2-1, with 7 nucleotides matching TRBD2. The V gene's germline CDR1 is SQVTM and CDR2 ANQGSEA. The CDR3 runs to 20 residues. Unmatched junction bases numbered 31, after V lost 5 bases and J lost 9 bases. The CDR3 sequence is CSVLPTYKARTTSGGGEQFF. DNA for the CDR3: TGCAGCGTTCTTCCTACTTATAAAGCCCGGACTACGTCTGGGGGGGGTGAGCAGTTCTTC.

The CDR3 DNA reads TGTGCCAGCAGCCAGGGACAGGGTTTAGGGGGCACTGAAGCTTTCTTT. It codes for CASSQGQGLGGTEAFF. This chain connects TRBV2 to TRBJ1-1, with 9 bases identical to TRBD1. Germline values: CDR1 SNHLY, CDR2 FYNNEI. The V and J ends lost 6 bases and 4 bases, in that order; junction bases with no gene match: 12. This CDR3 spans 16 amino acids.

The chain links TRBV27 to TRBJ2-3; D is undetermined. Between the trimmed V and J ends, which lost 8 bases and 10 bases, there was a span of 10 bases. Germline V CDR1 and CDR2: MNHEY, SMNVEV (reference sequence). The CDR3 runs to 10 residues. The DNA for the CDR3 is TGTGCCAGCGGCAGCGAATCGCAGTATTTT. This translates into CASGSESQYF.

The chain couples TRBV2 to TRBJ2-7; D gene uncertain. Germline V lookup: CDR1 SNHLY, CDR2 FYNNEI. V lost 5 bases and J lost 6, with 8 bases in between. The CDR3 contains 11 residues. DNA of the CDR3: TGTGCCAGCAGTTCCTCGGGCGAGCAGTACTTC. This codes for CASSSSGEQYF. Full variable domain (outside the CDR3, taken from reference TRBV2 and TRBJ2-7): EPEVTQTPSHQVTQMGQEVILRCVPISNHLYFYWYRQILGQKVEFLVSFYNNEISEKSEIFDDQFSVERPDGSNFTLKIRSTKLEDSAMYFCASSSSGEQYFGPGTRLTVT.

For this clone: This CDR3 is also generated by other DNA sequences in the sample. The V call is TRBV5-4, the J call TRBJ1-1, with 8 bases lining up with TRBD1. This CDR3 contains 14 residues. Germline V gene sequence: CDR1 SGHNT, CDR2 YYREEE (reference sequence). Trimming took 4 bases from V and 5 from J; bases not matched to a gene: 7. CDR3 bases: TGTGCCAGCAGCCGTCAGGGGGCGGGGACTGAAGCTTTCTTT. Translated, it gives CASSRQGAGTEAFF.

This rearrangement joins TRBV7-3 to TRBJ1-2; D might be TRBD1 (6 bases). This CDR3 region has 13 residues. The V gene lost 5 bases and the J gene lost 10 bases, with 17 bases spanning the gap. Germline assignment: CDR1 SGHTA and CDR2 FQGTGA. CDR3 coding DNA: TGTGCCAGCAGCCCACAGGGCGCGACTATCTACACCTTC. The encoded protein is CASSPQGATIYTF.

CDR3 in DNA: TGTGCCAGCAGCCCAGGTTACGGACTAAACAATGAGCAGTTCTTC. It yields the protein CASSPGYGLNNEQFF. The chain recombines TRBV9 with TRBJ2-1; D might be TRBD2 (6 bases). The CDR3 consists of 15 residues. Trimming cost V 4 bases and J 5 bases, with 16 bases left between them. Per germline, CDR1 SGDLS and CDR2 YYNGEE. Full variable domain (rest looked up from reference TRBV9 and TRBJ2-1): DSGVTQTPKHLITATGQRVTLRCSPRSGDLSVYWYQQSLDQGLQFLIQYYNGEERAKGNILERFSAQQFPDLHSELNLSSLELGDSALYFCASSPGYGLNNEQFFGPGTRLTVL.

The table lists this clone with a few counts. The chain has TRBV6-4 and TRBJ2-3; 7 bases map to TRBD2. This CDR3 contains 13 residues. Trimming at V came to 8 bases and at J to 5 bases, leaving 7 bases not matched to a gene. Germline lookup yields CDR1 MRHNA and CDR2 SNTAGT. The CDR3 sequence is CASSVRELDTQYF. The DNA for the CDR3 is TGTGCCAGCTCTGTGCGGGAGTTAGATACGCAGTATTTT.